These T cell receptor beta chains were read from a single sample in a study of beta chain features in type 1 diabetes. Clones were read by immunoSEQ multiplex PCR, and TCRdb kept only the in-frame ones, dropping some. The sample lists 600,000 to 750,000 clones, roughly an eighth occurring once. Sequenced sample: naive CD4+ T cells from blood. The receptors were gathered from a man aged 30 to 45 with type 1 diabetes. CDR3s include the opening cysteine and the closing phenylalanine or tryptophan. The D gene is left open where the match is weak. Clone size is not always given. Where it is, it says once, few, many or a class for expanded clones.

J gene	clone size	D gene	V gene	CDR3 DNA	CDR3 protein
TRBJ1-1	few	TRBD1	TRBV6-5	TGTGCCAGCAGTTACGGAGGGACAGGGATGAACACTGAAGCTTTCTTT	CASSYGGTGMNTEAFF
TRBJ1-2	.	.	TRBV9	TGTGCCAGCAGCGTAGATGATAGGAGAAACTATGGCTACACCTTC	CASSVDDRRNYGYTF
TRBJ2-6	few	.	TRBV4-3	TGCGCCAGCAGCCGCGGAGATGGTGGGGCCAACGTCCTGACTTTC	CASSRGDGGANVLTF
TRBJ1-5	few	.	TRBV4-3	TGCGCCAGCAGCCAAGATGGGTTCCGACAGAACGATAATCAGCCCCAGCATTTT	CASSQDGFRQNDNQPQHF
TRBJ1-1	.	TRBD1	TRBV5-1	TGCGCCAGCAGGGGGGACAGCCTGAACACTGAAGCTTTCTTT	CASRGDSLNTEAFF
TRBJ1-2	few	.	TRBV29-1	TGCAGCGTCATAGACAGAGCTAATGGCTACACCTTC	CSVIDRANGYTF
TRBJ1-5	.	TRBD1	TRBV7-2	TGTGCCAGCAGCCCGGAACAGGGGGGCAATCAGCCCCAGCATTTT	CASSPEQGGNQPQHF
TRBJ1-5	few	.	TRBV2	TGTGCCAGCAGTGAAACAGAGAGCAATCAGCCCCAGCATTTT	CASSETESNQPQHF
TRBJ2-5	few	.	TRBV2	TGTGCCAGCAGTGTGTTGGAGACCCAGTACTTC	CASSVLETQYF
TRBJ2-1	few	.	TRBV25-1	TGTGCCAGCAGTGAATATAGTCGTACAGGGTTCAATGAGCAGTTCTTC	CASSEYSRTGFNEQFF
TRBJ1-5	few	.	TRBV7-9	TGTGCCAGCACCCGAGGGAGGGAAAATCAGCCCCAGCATTTT	CASTRGRENQPQHF
TRBJ2-2	few	.	TRBV19	TGTGCCAGTAGTACCCTGGGACAGAACACCGGGGAGCTGTTTTTT	CASSTLGQNTGELFF
TRBJ2-7	.	.	TRBV25-1	TGTGCCAGCAGTCGAGAGGTAATATACGAGCAGTACTTC	CASSREVIYEQYF
TRBJ2-1	.	.	TRBV7-9	TGTGCCAGCAGCGAAGGCCGGGGCCAGTACAATGAGCAGTTCTTC	CASSEGRGQYNEQFF
TRBJ2-2	.	.	TRBV5-1	TGCGCCAGCAGCCACCGGGACTCAAACACCGGGGAGCTGTTTTTT	CASSHRDSNTGELFF
TRBJ2-1	few	.	TRBV5-4	TGTGCCAGCAGCTTGGTCGGGTTGAATGAGCAGTTCTTC	CASSLVGLNEQFF
TRBJ1-3	few	.	TRBV14	TGTGCCAGCAGCCCGGTGGCAACTGGAAACACCATATATTTT	CASSPVATGNTIYF
TRBJ1-5	.	.	TRBV27	TGTGCCAGCAGTCCCACAGGTCAGCCCCAGCATTTT	CASSPTGQPQHF
TRBJ2-7	few	.	TRBV11-3	TGTGCCAGCAGCCGTCCCCTCCTGTCCTACGAGCAGTACTTC	CASSRPLLSYEQYF
TRBJ2-3	few	.	TRBV14	TGTGCCAGCAGCCAGGGGCGGGACTCGATAAGCACAGATACGCAGTATTTT	CASSQGRDSISTDTQYF
TRBJ1-5	.	.	TRBV29-1	TGCAGCGTTGAAGGTGAGGGCAATCAGCCCCAGCATTTT	CSVEGEGNQPQHF
TRBJ2-1	.	.	TRBV6-6	TGTGCCAGCAGTTATCTAGCGAAAAGCTCCTACAATGAGCAGTTCTTC	CASSYLAKSSYNEQFF
TRBJ2-2	few	.	TRBV19	TGTGCCAGTAGTGTCGAGAACACCGGGGAGCTGTTTTTT	CASSVENTGELFF
TRBJ2-7	.	TRBD1	TRBV18	TGTGCCAGCTCACCACTTCCCGGGACAGGGGCTTACGAGCAGTACTTC	CASSPLPGTGAYEQYF
TRBJ1-4	few	.	TRBV2	TGTGCCAGCACCCCGCGAGGGGGGCGCGGTGAAAAACTGTTTTTT	CASTPRGGRGEKLFF
TRBJ2-3	few	.	TRBV9	TGTGCCAGCAGCGTAGATGCTAGCGGCACAGATACGCAGTATTTT	CASSVDASGTDTQYF
TRBJ2-3	.	.	TRBV4-2	TGTGCCAGCAGCGGAGACACCGGCACAGATACGCAGTATTTT	CASSGDTGTDTQYF
TRBJ1-1	.	TRBD1	TRBV7-9	TGTGCCAGCAGCTTCTCCGTGGGACAGGAGGACACTGAAGCTTTCTTT	CASSFSVGQEDTEAFF
TRBJ1-2	.	.	TRBV5-1	TGCGCCAGCAGCTTGGAAGTGACAGGCAACTATGGCTACACCTTC	CASSLEVTGNYGYTF
TRBJ2-7	few	.	TRBV28	TGTGCCAGCAGCCGGACGGGACACTCCTACGAGCAGTACTTC	CASSRTGHSYEQYF
TRBJ1-4	.	TRBD1	TRBV29-1	TGCAGCGTCGGACAGGCCAGCAGCAATGAAAAACTGTTTTTT	CSVGQASSNEKLFF
TRBJ1-2	.	.	TRBV5-6	TGTGCCAGCAGCTTGAGAGGTTGGGGAAACTATGGCTACACCTTC	CASSLRGWGNYGYTF
TRBJ2-7	.	.	TRBV6-6	TGTGCCAGCAGTTACTCGAATCAGAACTCCTACGAGCAGTACTTC	CASSYSNQNSYEQYF
TRBJ2-2	.	TRBD1	TRBV5-1	TGCGCCAGCAGCGGACAGGGAGAGGACACCGGGGAGCTGTTTTTT	CASSGQGEDTGELFF
TRBJ1-2	few	.	TRBV9	TGTGCCAGCAGCGTAGGGGTACAGGCGGGGGGCTACACCTTC	CASSVGVQAGGYTF
TRBJ2-3	.	.	TRBV5-1	TGCGCCAGCAGCTTGTCATATGAAGATACGCAGTATTTT	CASSLSYEDTQYF
TRBJ2-5	few	.	TRBV11-2	TGTGCCAGCAGCTTACCCCCGGGCCACCAAGAGACCCAGTACTTC	CASSLPPGHQETQYF
TRBJ1-2	.	.	TRBV23-1	TGCGCCAGCCGACCTACAAACTATGGCTACACCTTC	CASRPTNYGYTF
TRBJ2-2	few	.	TRBV12-5	TGTGCTAGTGGGTCCGGGGAGCTGTTTTTT	CASGSGELFF
TRBJ1-5	.	.	TRBV6-6	TGTGCCAGCACTAACAATCAGCCCCAGCATTTT	CASTNNQPQHF
TRBJ2-3	.	TRBD1	TRBV5-1	TGCGCCAGCAGCAAGGGACAGACTAGCACAGATACGCAGTATTTT	CASSKGQTSTDTQYF
TRBJ1-6	few	TRBD1	TRBV4-1	TGCGCCAGCAGCCAAGATTCCGGGACAGCAAATTCACCCCTCCACTTT	CASSQDSGTANSPLHF
TRBJ2-1	.	.	TRBV6-6	TGTGCCAGCAGTTACCAGCAGGTCGAGTTCTTC	CASSYQQVEFF
TRBJ2-6	few	TRBD1	TRBV5-1	TGCGCCAGCAGCTTGACAGGGGGAATCTCTGGGGCCAACGTCCTGACTTTC	CASSLTGGISGANVLTF
TRBJ2-6	few	TRBD1	TRBV7-8	TGTGCCAGCAGCCCCCGGGACAGGGGGAATAGCTTTCATGGGGCCAACGTCCTGACTTTC	CASSPRDRGNSFHGANVLTF
TRBJ2-1	few	.	TRBV11-2	TGTGCCAGCAGCCCACAGACGGTAAGAGGGAATGAGCAGTTCTTC	CASSPQTVRGNEQFF
TRBJ2-6	many	.	TRBV29-1	TGCAGCGTTGGGGAAATAGGACTATCTGGGGCCAACGTCCTGACTTTC	CSVGEIGLSGANVLTF
TRBJ1-5	few	.	TRBV4-1	TGCGCCAGCAGCCCGCAGAGGGGTCAGCCCCAGCATTTT	CASSPQRGQPQHF
TRBJ1-6	few	.	TRBV6-5	TGTGCCAGCAGCTTACGACAGACTAATTCACCCCTCCACTTT	CASSLRQTNSPLHF
TRBJ2-1	few	TRBD1	TRBV4-3	TGCGCCAGCGGACAGGGGGCTTTTTCCGATGAGCAGTTCTTC	CASGQGAFSDEQFF
TRBJ1-2	once	.	TRBV11-2	TGTGCCAGCAGCATCGACAGATATGGCTACACCTTC	CASSIDRYGYTF
TRBJ2-3	.	TRBD2	TRBV9	TGTGCCAGCAGCGTAGCCCTAGCGGGGGGTCGCACAGATACGCAGTATTTT	CASSVALAGGRTDTQYF
TRBJ2-7	few	.	TRBV4-2	TGTGCCAGCAGGGACAGACTTTCCACCTACGAGCAGTACTTC	CASRDRLSTYEQYF
TRBJ2-3	.	.	TRBV7-2	TGTGCCAGCAGCTTAGCAGGGGGACGGGGCACAGATACGCAGTATTTT	CASSLAGGRGTDTQYF
TRBJ2-1	.	TRBD1	TRBV7-9	TGTGCCAGCAGCCCTCACCCGGGGACAGGGGGTACGGAGGAGCAGTTCTTC	CASSPHPGTGGTEEQFF
TRBJ1-2	.	TRBD1	TRBV30	TGTGCCTGGAGGAGACAGGGGGGAGGCTACACCTTC	CAWRRQGGGYTF
TRBJ1-2	few	.	TRBV20-1	TGCAGTGCCGTTCGAGAATATGGCTACACCTTC	CSAVREYGYTF
TRBJ1-2	.	.	TRBV5-6	TGTGCCAGCAGCGGTCGGGGCAGAGACTATGGCTACACCTTC	CASSGRGRDYGYTF